The entry below gives a single TCR beta chain sequence along with its context. What it recognizes is unknown. The sample is drawn from a study of radiation and T cells in renal cell carcinoma. Time point denoted: baseline pretreatment blood. Noted treatment: 15 Gy SBRT to primary tumor, nephrectomy 4 weeks later. The patient's renal cell carcinoma had clear cell pathology. Findings of the study overall: Top tumor clonotypes rose in blood 2 weeks post-radiation, then contracted.

TCRdb keeps only in-frame clones here, not all; method: immunoSEQ multiplex PCR. This table has about 130,000 clones, more than 70% appearing once. This material consisted of blood, taken from a patient whose treatment included radiotherapy and nephrectomy. This clonotype originated in a woman aged 50 to 60 with renal cell carcinoma.

The CDR3 DNA sequence: TGTGCCACCAGCAGAGATCAGTACACAGATACGCAGTATTTT. Amino acids: CATSRDQYTDTQYF. The J gene is TRBJ2-3, the V gene TRBV15; no reliable D call. This CDR3 contains 14 residues. V lost 0 bases, J lost 2 bases, and 6 bases lay in between. Germline V gene lookup returns CDR1 LNHNV and CDR2 YYDKDF (reference sequence).